The next 9 T cell receptor beta chains were all read from a single sample in a study of T cell changes during pregnancy in multiple sclerosis. Only in-frame clones appear in the TCRdb table, and some are missing; sequencing was by immunoSEQ multiplex PCR. Among 45,000 to 55,000 clones listed, 90% to 95% were seen once. The sample here was peripheral blood, taken after pregnancy. These receptor sequences come from a female donor with multiple sclerosis, enrolled in a pregnancy study.

This clone was seen a handful of times. This chain connects TRBV9 to TRBJ1-1; D possibly corresponds to TRBD1 (5 bases). Germline V CDR1 and CDR2: SGDLS, YYNGEE. The CDR3 extends over 12 amino acids. The ends were cut back, 4 bases at V and 7 bases at J, with 11 bases in the middle. The CDR3 reads CASSPTVGEAFF. The CDR3 nucleotides read TGTGCCAGCAGCCCGACAGTAGGTGAAGCTTTCTTT.

The chain couples TRBV19 to TRBJ1-2, with D maybe TRBD1 (5 bases). Trimming shortened V by 7 bases and J by 8 bases, and 23 bases separated the two germline ends. Germline V lookup: CDR1 LNHDA, CDR2 SQIVND (reference sequence). This CDR3 is built from 15 residues. CDR3 nucleotides: TGTGCCAGTATCAATCTTCCCGCAGGGCTACGGGGCTACACCTTC. Protein sequence: CASINLPAGLRGYTF.

The J gene is TRBJ1-3, the V gene TRBV7-2, with a possible D match to TRBD1 (6 bases). Germline V gene data show CDR1 as SGHTA and CDR2 as FQGNSA. The length of the CDR3 is 15 residues. Trimming removed 3 bases at V and 0 bases at J, with 9 bases between. The CDR3 spells CASSFQGTSGNTIYF. CDR3 DNA: TGTGCCAGCAGCTTTCAGGGGACCTCTGGAAACACCATATATTTT.

This clone is medium-sized. The genes are TRBV6-4 and TRBJ2-3; 12 bases align to TRBD1. The CDR3 runs 14 residues. With V trimmed by 2 bases and J by 6 bases, 0 bases remained unmatched. Per the germline V gene, CDR1 is MRHNA and CDR2 is SNTAGT. Written as DNA, the CDR3 is TGTGCCAGCAGTGACGGGACAGGGGGCGATACGCAGTATTTT. Encoded protein: CASSDGTGGDTQYF.

DNA for the CDR3: TGTGCCAGCAGCTTCTCGGGAGCTGAAGCTTTCTTT. Its translation: CASSFSGAEAFF. The V and J genes are TRBV7-2 and TRBJ1-1; D is uncertain. The CDR3 extends over 12 amino acids. Trimming pared 3 bases from V and 6 bases from J, leaving 8 bases between. Germline-derived CDR1 and CDR2 are SGHTA and FQGNSA. Looking up the rest from reference TRBV7-2 and TRBJ1-1 gives the full variable domain: GAGVSQSPSNKVTEKGKDVELRCDPISGHTALYWYRQSLGQGLEFLIYFQGNSAPDKSGLPSDRFSAERTGGSVSTLTIQRTQQEDSAVYLCASSFSGAEAFFGQGTRLTVV.

This chain joins TRBV18 and TRBJ1-5; TRBD1 aligns across 10 bases. V lost 6 bases, J lost 3 bases, and 5 bases stayed unmatched. The CDR3 is 15 residues long. CDR1 and CDR2 from the germline V gene are KGHSH and LQKENI. This CDR3 reads CASSLTGGFNQPQHF. CDR3 nucleotides: TGTGCCAGCTCTCTGACAGGGGGCTTCAATCAGCCCCAGCATTTT.

This clone was picked up one time. The chain employs TRBV7-2 and TRBJ2-1; D gene unclear. The CDR3 runs to 14 residues. Per germline, CDR1 SGHTA and CDR2 FQGNSA. V was cut by 3 bases and J by 5 bases, with 11 bases left in between. This CDR3 is CASSFGPGDNEQFF. As DNA, the CDR3 is TGTGCCAGCAGCTTTGGGCCCGGCGACAATGAGCAGTTCTTC.

This clone was observed once. The chain employs TRBV7-2 and TRBJ2-2; D might be TRBD1 (6 bases). Germline-derived CDR1 and CDR2 are SGHTA and FQGNSA. Deletions cut 2 bases from V and 0 bases from J, with 10 bases between. The CDR3 extends over 16 amino acids. The CDR3 spells CASSLWTDANTGELFF. The CDR3 DNA reads TGTGCCAGCAGCTTATGGACAGACGCGAACACCGGGGAGCTGTTTTTT.

The DNA of the CDR3 is TGTGCCATCAGAACTTTTTTGGGACAGGGGGAGCAGTACTTC. Protein product: CAIRTFLGQGEQYF. This sequence joins TRBV10-3 and TRBJ2-7, with TRBD1 identical over 10 bases. CDR3 length: 14 amino acids. The ends lost 6 bases at V and 7 bases at J; junction bases unmatched: 9. CDR1 and CDR2 (germline): ENHRY, SYGVKD.